This entry describes one T cell receptor beta chain. Its antigen remains unknown. The sample is drawn from a study of cytomegalovirus exposure and HLA in healthy donors. General observations from the study: V- and J-gene trimming of TCR beta was linked (in a later analysis) to a missense DCLRE1C variant.

The V gene end was trimmed by 4 bases and the J gene end by 4 bases; junction bases not matched to a gene: 3. Germline loops: CDR1 LNHDA, CDR2 SQIVND (reference sequence). The CDR3 totals 13 residues. 60 Vbeta and 13 Jbeta primers were used in PCR. The data were produced by immunoSEQ multiplex PCR, yet TCRdb's version contains in-frame clones alone and is incomplete. This sample contains fewer than 150,000 clones. The receptor was isolated from a man between 40 and 49 years old in good health and CMV-seronegative. The sample taken for sequencing was PBMCs. J is TRBJ2-5 and V is TRBV19; 7 nucleotides align to TRBD2. CDR3 amino acids: CASSTPGGETQYF. The CDR3 coding sequence is TGTGCCAGTAGTACCCCGGGAGGAGAGACCCAGTACTTC. Looking up the rest from reference TRBV19 and TRBJ2-5 gives the full variable domain: DGGITQSPKYLFRKEGQNVTLSCEQNLNHDAMYWYRQDPGQGLRLIYYSQIVNDFQKGDIAEGYSVSREKKESFPLTVTSAQKNPTAFYLCASSTPGGETQYFGPGTRLLVL.